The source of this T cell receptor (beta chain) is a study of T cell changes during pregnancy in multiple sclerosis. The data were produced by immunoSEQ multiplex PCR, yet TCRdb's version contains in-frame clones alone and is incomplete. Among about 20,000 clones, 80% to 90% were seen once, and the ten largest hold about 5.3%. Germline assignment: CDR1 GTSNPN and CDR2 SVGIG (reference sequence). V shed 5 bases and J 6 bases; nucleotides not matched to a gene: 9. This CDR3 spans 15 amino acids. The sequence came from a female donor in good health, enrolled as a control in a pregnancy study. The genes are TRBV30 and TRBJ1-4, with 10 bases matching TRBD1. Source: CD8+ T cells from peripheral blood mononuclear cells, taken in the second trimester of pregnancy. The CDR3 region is CAWYRPGTGDEKLFF. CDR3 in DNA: TGTGCCTGGTACCGGCCCGGGACAGGGGATGAAAAACTGTTTTTT.